Below, 16 T cell receptor beta chains from the same sample are listed, as sequenced in a study of regulatory T cells in long-lasting Graves disease. Documented time point: newly diagnosed GD, antithyroid drugs for less than 3 months. PBMCs were the source of the RNA used for TCR sequencing. For TCR beta, libraries came from iRepertoire HTBI primers and Arm-PCR of CDR3 regions. From the multiplex PCR reads, TCRdb called clonotypes with MiXCR, one entry per CDR3 protein. The sample consists of about 540,000 distinct CDR3 sequences, roughly 14% of them appearing once. These data are also associated with another study on T cells in Graves' hyperthyroidism and ophthalmopathy.

Specimen: peripheral blood mononuclear cells (PBMCs), collected at new diagnosis, from a patient treated with antithyroid drugs. Every receptor here comes from a young man with Graves disease.

The sample holds many counts of this clonotype. The chain links TRBV2 to TRBJ2-7; TRBD1 or TRBD2 may be the D gene (5 bases each). CDR3 length equals 11 residues. V was cut by 8 bases and J by 8 bases, with 13 bases left in between. Germline values: CDR1 SNHLY, CDR2 FYNNEI. The CDR3 nucleotides are TGTGCCAGCGGGGCGGGCCCAAAGCAGTACTTC. The encoded protein is CASGAGPKQYF.

This clonotype showed up just a few times. One end of the junction is discordant with germline, which a read error may explain. The J gene is TRBJ2-1, the V gene TRBV7-7, with TRBD2 as a possible D gene (5 bases). Per germline, CDR1 SSHAT and CDR2 FNYEAQ (reference sequence). The CDR3 sequence is 15 residues long. In DNA, the CDR3 is TGTGCTAGCAGCTTAGCACTAGTGGCGGTCAATGAGCAGTTCTTC. Residues: CASSLALVAVNEQFF.

The rearrangement uses TRBV14 and TRBJ2-1, with TRBD2 matching over 8 bases. CDR3 size: 14 residues. V lost 6 bases, J lost 4 bases, and 5 bases stayed unmatched. The germline V gene encodes CDR1 SGHDN and CDR2 FVKESK. CDR3 coding DNA: TGTGCCAGCAGGGAGCGGGAGAATTACAATGAGCAGTTCTTC. This encodes CASRERENYNEQFF.

The sample holds many counts of this clonotype. The rearrangement uses TRBV30 and TRBJ2-4; D call uncertain. Trimming removed 5 bases from V and 0 bases from J, with 11 bases in between. CDR1 is GTSNPN, CDR2 SVGIG, per germline (reference sequence). There are 14 residues in the CDR3. CDR3 sequence (DNA): TGTGCCTGGGGGATCCGGACAGCCAAAAACATTCAGTACTTC. This gives the protein CAWGIRTAKNIQYF.

The V call is TRBV9, the J call TRBJ1-6; 7 bases are shared with TRBD1. The CDR3 has 16 amino acids. Germline lookup yields CDR1 SGDLS and CDR2 YYNGEE. Losses at the gene ends were 6 bases for V and 6 bases for J; bases not matched to a gene: 12. CDR3 region: CASTQFTGAGNSPLHF. Written as DNA, the CDR3 is TGTGCCAGCACCCAATTCACAGGGGCCGGTAATTCACCCCTCCACTTT.

This clonotype was seen repeatedly, ten times or more. The V and J genes are TRBV20-1 and TRBJ1-1; D not resolved. In germline, CDR1 is DFQATT, CDR2 SNEGSKA (reference sequence). V was shortened by 3 bases and J by 1 base, with 15 bases between the two germline ends. The CDR3 consists of 15 residues. CDR3 in DNA: TGCAGTGCTAGTGTCCCCTCGCGGGGGAACACTGAAGCTTTCTTT. Amino acid sequence: CSASVPSRGNTEAFF.

In its sample, this clonotype was seen many times. The chain carries TRBV24-1 and TRBJ2-5, with D possibly TRBD1 on 6 matching bases. The V end lost 6 bases, the J end lost 2 bases, and 9 bases lay between the germline ends. CDR1 is KGHDR, CDR2 SFDVKD, per germline. The length of the CDR3 is 13 residues. The DNA of the CDR3 is TGTGCCACCAGTACAGGGATACAAGAGACCCAGTACTTC. It encodes CATSTGIQETQYF.

This clonotype was seen repeatedly, ten times or more. The rearrangement links TRBV5-1 to TRBJ1-3; 7 bases are a match to TRBD1. Germline CDR1 and CDR2: SGHRS and YFSETQ. The CDR3 loop spans 14 amino acids. J gave up 4 bases and V 4 bases, and 5 bases lay outside the gene matches. The CDR3 DNA follows: TGCGCCAGCAGCGGGACAGCGACGGGAAACACCATATATTTT. Its protein is CASSGTATGNTIYF.

This clonotype was counted many times. This chain uses TRBV28 with TRBJ2-2; D unresolved. Trimming shortened V by 3 bases and J by 3 bases, and 11 bases separated the two germline ends. The CDR3 is made up of 15 amino acids. CDR1 is MDHEN, CDR2 SYDVKM, per germline. CDR3 in DNA: TGTGCCAGCAGTTTCGGCAGGACCCACACCGGGGAGCTGTTTTTT. Its translation: CASSFGRTHTGELFF.

This clonotype was recorded many times. The rearrangement uses TRBV6-5 and TRBJ1-4; D unclear. CDR3 length: 18 residues. The germline gives CDR1 MNHEY, CDR2 SVGAGI. The V and J ends lost 7 bases and 0 bases respectively, with 21 bases between them. The CDR3 DNA is TGTGCCAGCAATTATTATCTCGACCCTACAGCAACTAATGAAAAACTGTTTTTT. This translates into CASNYYLDPTATNEKLFF.

In this sample, this clonotype turned up a few times. The genes are TRBV7-8 and TRBJ1-6, with 9 bases that match TRBD1. V trimming: 4 bases; J trimming: 8 bases; junction bases outside the gene matches: 6. Germline CDR1 and CDR2: SGHVS and FQNEAQ. The CDR3 covers 15 residues. CDR3 in amino acids: CASSSRTGADSPLHF. The CDR3 DNA follows: TGTGCCAGCAGCTCTCGGACAGGGGCGGATTCACCCCTCCACTTT.

This clonotype was detected ten times or more. The chain is built from TRBV30 and TRBJ1-1; tentative D call: TRBD1 (5 bases). This CDR3 has 12 residues. V lost 3 bases, J lost 8 bases, and 13 bases lay in between. Germline CDR1 is GTSNPN and CDR2 is SVGIG (reference sequence). This CDR3 reads CAWRGQSREAFF. In nucleotides, the CDR3 is TGTGCCTGGAGGGGGCAGAGTAGGGAAGCTTTCTTT.

This clonotype turned up a few times. The rearrangement links TRBV10-3 to TRBJ2-1; 8 positions agree with TRBD1. CDR1 ENHRY and CDR2 SYGVKD come from the germline V gene. V trimming: 8 bases; J trimming: 4 bases; junction bases outside the gene matches: 7. The CDR3 runs to 14 residues. The CDR3 sequence: CAIGRRDRYNEQFF. The CDR3 bases are TGTGCCATCGGTCGAAGGGACAGGTACAATGAGCAGTTCTTC.

The table lists this clonotype with many counts. This sequence joins TRBV3-1 and TRBJ2-3; either TRBD1 or TRBD2 may supply D (5 bases each). V was pared by 6 bases and J by 2 bases, with 15 bases between. The CDR3 has 15 residues. CDR1 LGHDT and CDR2 YNNKEL come from the germline V gene (reference sequence). DNA of the CDR3: TGTGCCAGCAGGGACTCCGGACACGCCACAGATACGCAGTATTTT. It encodes CASRDSGHATDTQYF.

This clonotype came up many times. The chain recombines TRBV11-1 with TRBJ2-7, with D possibly being TRBD2 (5 bases). Trimming shortened V by 1 base and J by 0 bases, and 16 bases separated the two germline ends. The CDR3 is made up of 17 amino acids. The germline V gene has CDR1 SGHAT and CDR2 FQDESV (reference sequence). The CDR3 DNA reads as TGTGCCAGCAGCTTAGTGGCAGGTCGACGGGGCTCCTACGAGCAGTACTTC. The encoded protein is CASSLVAGRRGSYEQYF.

The rearrangement joins TRBV12-3 or TRBV12-4 to TRBJ2-3; 13 positions match TRBD2. This CDR3 spans 16 amino acids. With V trimmed by 5 bases and J by 5 bases, 7 bases remained unmatched. As DNA, the CDR3 is TGTGCCAGCAGTCGAGGGACTAGCGGGAATGGAGATACGCAGTATTTT. Encoded protein: CASSRGTSGNGDTQYF.